This TCR beta chain was sequenced for a study of technical replicates of blood from a handful of donors. Only in-frame clones appear in the TCRdb table, and some are missing; sequencing was by immunoSEQ multiplex PCR. The sample includes over 65,000 clones, approximately 97% of them seen just once. The germline V gene encodes CDR1 SGHRS and CDR2 YFSETQ. This CDR3 has 15 residues. Germline trimming cut 5 bases from V and 3 bases from J; bases unmatched to any gene: 10. The genes are TRBV5-1 and TRBJ1-1, with 7 nucleotides matching TRBD1. The origin of this receptor is a human donor in good health. Sequencing was done on a sample of T cells isolated from PBMCs. The CDR3 DNA reads as TGCGCCAGCAGTTCTTTACAGGGGAGGCACACTGAAGCTTTCTTT. It encodes CASSSLQGRHTEAFF.